This T cell receptor beta chain was profiled in a study of T cell changes during pregnancy in multiple sclerosis. Clones were sequenced by immunoSEQ multiplex PCR, and TCRdb holds only the in-frame ones, with some missing. The sample lists about 99,000 clones; approximately 93% were seen once. With V trimmed by 1 base and J by 3 bases, 5 bases remained unmatched. Per germline, CDR1 MGHRA and CDR2 YSYEKL. The CDR3 has 16 amino acids. Sequencing used peripheral blood, obtained after pregnancy. This receptor was obtained from a female donor with multiple sclerosis, enrolled in a pregnancy study. The chain is built from TRBV4-1 and TRBJ1-4, with 7 positions matching TRBD1. The CDR3 nucleotides read TGCGCCAGCAGCCAAGCACAGGGGTCTTCTAATGAAAAACTGTTTTTT. Translated, it gives CASSQAQGSSNEKLFF.